The present T cell receptor (beta chain) was sequenced within a study of cytomegalovirus exposure and HLA in healthy donors. Overall study context: Earlier, 150 million to 200 million T cells were analyzed, and 117 million unique TCR beta sequences were found among them. General study results and limits: In vitro work confirmed that a few CMV-associated chains recognize CMV antigens. The study labeled 170 or so TCR beta chains cytomegalovirus-associated.

The PCR was carried out with 60 Vbeta primers and 13 Jbeta primers. The method was immunoSEQ multiplex PCR; TCRdb's version includes in-frame clones alone and lacks a portion of them. The profile shows approximately 160,000 clones, 68% of them singletons. The study sampled nominally healthy donors, though unrecorded immune exposures were likely. Germline V lookup: CDR1 SEHNR, CDR2 FQNEAQ (reference sequence). Trimming cost V 5 bases and J 5 bases; bases outside gene matches: 12. The CDR3 spans 16 residues. This clone has a single count. The target antigen is unknown. Sample: PBMCs. This TCR was sampled from a man aged 50-60 years in good health and CMV-seronegative. The gene calls are TRBV7-9 and TRBJ1-5, with 7 nucleotides matching TRBD1. The CDR3 loop reads CASSPHRLGQDQPQHF. The CDR3 bases are TGTGCCAGCAGCCCACATAGGCTCGGACAGGATCAGCCCCAGCATTTT.